This is a list of T cell receptor beta chains from one sample in a study of OX40 agonist ivuxolimab in advanced cancers. TCRdb's table, derived via immunoSEQ multiplex PCR, lists solely in-frame clones and lacks some. The repertoire holds 90,000 or so clones, with around 90% as singletons. The source was CD4+ or CD8+ T cells sorted from blood, collected in a trial of the OX40 agonist ivuxolimab. The receptors originated from an adult with an advanced solid tumor such as melanoma, head and neck, liver or kidney cancer. CDR3s include the opening cysteine and the closing phenylalanine or tryptophan. D genes are given only for firm matches. Some rows mark clone size as missing; the rest say once, few, many or name a class of expanded clone.

d_call	clone_size	v_call	j_call	cdr3_nt	cdr3_aa
-	-	TRBV6-5	TRBJ2-2	TGTGCCAGCAGCCCCTTTGGGAGAAACACCGGGGAGCTGTTTTTT	CASSPFGRNTGELFF
-	-	TRBV7-9	TRBJ1-1	TGTGCCAGCAGCTTACAGATGAACACTGAAGCTTTCTTT	CASSLQMNTEAFF
-	-	TRBV6-6	TRBJ1-5	TGTGCCAGCAGACTTAACAGGGAAAGCAATCAGCCCCAGCATTTT	CASRLNRESNQPQHF
-	-	TRBV5-4	TRBJ2-4	TGTGCCAGCAGCTTGCAGGGGTCGGGAAACATTCAGTACTTC	CASSLQGSGNIQYF
-	-	TRBV6-5	TRBJ2-3	TGTGCCAGCAGTTACTCTTCAGGTTTCAGCACAGATACGCAGTATTTT	CASSYSSGFSTDTQYF
TRBD2	-	TRBV30	TRBJ2-5	TGTGCCTGGGGACTAGCGGGAGGTCTGAAGACCCAGTACTTC	CAWGLAGGLKTQYF
-	-	TRBV4-3	TRBJ1-1	TGCGCCAGCAGCCAAGATCGAGGGGACACTGAAGCTTTCTTT	CASSQDRGDTEAFF
-	-	TRBV4-1	TRBJ1-4	TGCGCCAGCAGCCAAGCCTTTGAACAAAAGGGGGGGAAACTGTTTTTT	CASSQAFEQKGGKLFF
-	once	TRBV5-1	TRBJ2-6	TGCGCCAGCAGCGATCAGGGCCCTGGGGCCAACGTCCTGACTTTC	CASSDQGPGANVLTF
TRBD1	-	TRBV28	TRBJ2-1	TGTGCCAGCAGTTTGGACAGGGGCAATGAGCAGTTCTTC	CASSLDRGNEQFF
TRBD2	-	TRBV11-3	TRBJ2-7	TGTGCCAGCAGCTCTCCGGGACTAGCGGGTGACGAGCAGTACTTC	CASSSPGLAGDEQYF
-	once	TRBV27	TRBJ2-2	TGTGCCAGCAGTTACTCCGGGACGGTGGGGGATCTGTTTTTT	CASSYSGTVGDLFF
TRBD2	few	TRBV5-5	TRBJ2-7	TGTGCCAGCAGCCCCGGGGGGGCGCGCTACGAGCAGTACTTC	CASSPGGARYEQYF
-	-	TRBV19	TRBJ1-5	TGTGCCAGTAGAAGGGACAACAGCAATCAGCCCCAGCATTTT	CASRRDNSNQPQHF
-	-	TRBV5-5	TRBJ1-4	TGTGCCAGCAGCTCTATCTCAACTAATGAAAAACTGTTTTTT	CASSSISTNEKLFF